The 13 T cell receptor beta chains given below trace back to one sample, sequenced in a study of T cell changes during pregnancy in multiple sclerosis. Some clones are missing from TCRdb's copy, which holds only in-frame ones; the method was immunoSEQ multiplex PCR. This table has 89,000 or so clones, roughly nine tenths appearing once. Material: PBMCs, obtained in the first trimester of pregnancy. These receptors came from a female donor in good health, serving as a control in a pregnancy study. Some clones in this sample may be carry-over from other donors' samples.

The V gene is TRBV5-1, the J gene TRBJ2-1, with 9 bases identical to TRBD1. The germline CDR1 and CDR2 sequences are SGHRS and YFSETQ. J gave up 7 bases and V 4 bases, and 9 bases lay outside the gene matches. This CDR3 spans 15 amino acids. The DNA for the CDR3 is TGCGCCAGCAGCGTCCCCGGGACAGGGTGGAATGAGCAGTTCTTC. Protein sequence: CASSVPGTGWNEQFF. Supplemented by reference TRBV5-1 and TRBJ2-1, the full variable domain reads KAGVTQTPRYLIKTRGQQVTLSCSPISGHRSVSWYQQTPGQGLQFLFEYFSETQRNKGNFPGRFSGRQFSNSRSEMNVSTLELGDSALYLCASSVPGTGWNEQFFGPGTRLTVL.

This clone appeared once. The chain carries TRBV19 and TRBJ1-2; 7 nucleotides line up with TRBD1. V lost 7 bases, J lost 0 bases, and 8 bases stayed unmatched. CDR1 LNHDA and CDR2 SQIVND come from the germline V gene (reference sequence). The CDR3 loop spans 15 amino acids. CDR3 residues: CASKPPGQTNYGYTF. CDR3 nucleotide sequence: TGTGCCAGTAAGCCCCCGGGACAGACTAACTATGGCTACACCTTC.

This rearrangement joins TRBV27 to TRBJ2-5, with D perhaps matching TRBD1 (6 bases). Trimming removed 6 bases at V and 5 bases at J, with 13 bases between. The CDR3 extends over 13 amino acids. The V gene's germline CDR1 is MNHEY and CDR2 SMNVEV (reference sequence). Written as DNA, the CDR3 is TGTGCCAGCAGCCGCCAGGGGCGGGAGACCCAGTACTTC. It encodes CASSRQGRETQYF.

The chain links TRBV6-4 to TRBJ2-3, with 9 bases identical to TRBD1. CDR1 is MRHNA, CDR2 SNTAGT, per germline. The CDR3 sequence is 15 residues long. V was pared by 4 bases and J by 4 bases, with 6 bases of the junction left unmatched. CDR3 DNA: TGTGCCAGCAGTGTCGGGGACAGGGCATCAGATACGCAGTATTTT. Its translation: CASSVGDRASDTQYF.

This clone was recorded once. The CDR3 here is CASSDLTGGIDIQYF. The CDR3 nucleotides read TGTGCCAGCAGTGACCTGACAGGGGGCATAGACATTCAGTACTTC. The chain links TRBV6-1 to TRBJ2-4; 10 bases are shared with TRBD1. From germline, CDR1 is MNHNS and CDR2 SASEGT. The J segment lost 8 bases and the V segment lost 3 bases, leaving 7 bases of the junction unmatched. This CDR3 region has 15 residues.

The V and J genes are TRBV28 and TRBJ2-7; 11 bases are a match to TRBD1. This CDR3 contains 16 residues. Per the germline V gene, CDR1 is MDHEN and CDR2 is SYDVKM. Trimming took 5 bases from V and 3 from J; bases not matched to a gene: 9. The CDR3 sequence is CASSRGQGANIYEQYF. The DNA of the CDR3 is TGTGCCAGCAGTCGAGGACAGGGGGCGAACATCTACGAGCAGTACTTC.

Note on this clone: The same CDR3 can be traced to other DNA sequences in this sample. J is TRBJ2-2 and V is TRBV28, with 7 bases identical to TRBD2. The CDR3 loop spans 14 amino acids. V trimming: 5 bases; J trimming: 6 bases; junction bases outside the gene matches: 6. CDR1 is MDHEN and CDR2 is SYDVKM in the germline V gene. CDR3 sequence: CASSRTSAAGELFF. CDR3 coding DNA: TGTGCCAGCAGTCGAACTAGCGCCGCCGGGGAGCTGTTTTTT. The variable domain in full, completed from reference TRBV28 and TRBJ2-2, reads DVKVTQSSRYLVKRTGEKVFLECVQDMDHENMFWYRQDPGLGLRLIYFSYDVKMKEKGDIPEGYSVSREKKERFSLILESASTNQTSMYLCASSRTSAAGELFFGEGSRLTVL.

With regard to this clone: One end of the junction does not line up with germline, which may come from a read error. The rearrangement joins TRBV5-8 to TRBJ2-2, with D possibly matching TRBD2 (5 bases). Germline CDR1 SGHTS, CDR2 YDEGEE. This CDR3 contains 13 residues. CDR3 DNA: TGTGCCAGCAGCCCCGAAGGCGCCGGGGAACCTATTTTT. Translation: CASSPEGAGEPIF.

This rearrangement joins TRBV21-1 to TRBJ1-5; the table calls TRBD1, which could not be checked here. TRBV21-1 is designated a pseudogene. CDR3 size: 13 residues. CDR3 sequence: CARETENNQPQHF. The DNA of the CDR3 is TGTGCCAGGGAGACAGAGAACAATCAGCCCCAGCATTTT.

J is TRBJ1-2 and V is TRBV7-8; the D gene is possibly TRBD1 (5 bases). Germline-derived CDR1 and CDR2 are SGHVS and FQNEAQ. This CDR3 spans 16 amino acids. V gave up 4 bases and J gave up 4 bases, with 19 bases separating them. The chain's CDR3 is CASSSREGRGLYGYTF. The CDR3 DNA follows: TGTGCCAGCAGCTCGAGGGAGGGTCGGGGCCTCTATGGCTACACCTTC.

The chain recombines TRBV5-4 with TRBJ2-7; 10 nucleotides line up with TRBD2. V was pared by 4 bases and J by 1 base, with 5 bases of the junction left unmatched. Germline CDR1 is SGHNT and CDR2 is YYREEE (reference sequence). The CDR3 covers 15 residues. DNA of the CDR3: TGTGCCAGCAGCCCGGGGACTAGCGCGTCCTACGAGCAGTACTTC. This sequence encodes CASSPGTSASYEQYF.

The chain employs TRBV25-1 and TRBJ2-1; 9 bases align to TRBD2. This CDR3 is built from 14 residues. Germline CDR1 MGHDK, CDR2 SYGVNS. The junction had 5 bases not matched to a gene; V was cut back by 3 bases and J by 8 bases. CDR3 sequence reads: CASSDPGLAYEQFF. In nucleotides, the CDR3 is TGTGCCAGCAGTGACCCTGGACTAGCGTATGAGCAGTTCTTC.

This CDR3 is CASSSVPGQGWGTEAFF. The CDR3 DNA follows: TGCGCCAGCAGCTCTGTCCCGGGACAGGGATGGGGGACTGAAGCTTTCTTT. The chain carries TRBV5-1 and TRBJ1-1; TRBD1 matches at 9 bases. This CDR3 contains 17 residues. Unmatched junction bases numbered 14, after V lost 3 bases and J lost 5 bases. Germline V gene lookup returns CDR1 SGHRS and CDR2 YFSETQ.